This record covers a single TCR beta chain. Its antigen is still unknown. Assay execution proceeded at the deep level. Once extracted for a subset, genomic DNA was divided evenly among several immunoSEQ plates. Original handling: In the immunoSEQ data, sequences were junction-only and lacked quality scores, so filtering differed. TCRdb keeps only in-frame clones here, not all; method: immunoSEQ multiplex PCR. V and J calls and clone size are those listed in that table; D and trimming were worked out from the DNA. Of around 510,000 clones in the sample, roughly four fifths are singletons; the top ten hold approximately 12%. Germline lookup yields CDR1 SGHRS and CDR2 YFSETQ. V dropped 0 bases and J dropped 6 bases, with 12 bases sitting between them. CDR3 length: 15 amino acids. The source of the sample is a study of shared clonotypes between healthy human individuals. Study-wide points: Sampling covered nothing but blood. Tissue TCR repertoires likely differ from those found in blood.

The genes are TRBV5-1 and TRBJ2-2, with a weak D call TRBD1 (5 bases). What was sequenced was PBMCs. The TCR originated in a woman in her thirties or forties in good health. Some clones in this sample may be carry-over from other donors' samples. CDR3 DNA sequence: TGCGCCAGCAGCTTGGGGACATCAGTGGCCGGGGAGCTGTTTTTT. This sequence encodes CASSLGTSVAGELFF.